This T cell receptor (beta chain) was profiled in a study of beta chain features in type 1 diabetes. General study findings and limits: Type 1 diabetes patients had moderately but significantly shorter TCRB CDR3s in all four CD4+ subsets. Naive, central memory and regulatory TCRB repertoires appeared more similar among patients than healthy donors.

Expressed TCRB transcripts were sequenced because the isolated RNA had all been reverse transcribed beforehand. Regulatory, naive and central memory T cell samples averaged about 3.57 million reads. The repertoire was sequenced with immunoSEQ multiplex PCR; TCRdb's copy has only in-frame clones and lacks some. The profile shows some 350,000 clones, roughly 14% of them singletons. This clone was seen more than once but under ten times. Its antigen is unidentified. Every donor provided one heparinised blood draw, which averaged approximately 100 mL. Sequenced sample: naive CD4+ T cells from blood. This clonotype was obtained from a woman aged 18-30 years with type 1 diabetes.

CDR3 in amino acids: CACLGQGGETQYF. The CDR3 nucleotides are TGTGCCTGCTTGGGCCAGGGGGGCGAGACCCAGTACTTC. V is TRBV30 and J is TRBJ2-5; the D gene is possibly TRBD1 (7 bases). The CDR3 consists of 13 residues. Germline CDR1 GTSNPN, CDR2 SVGIG (reference sequence). V was trimmed by 6 bases and J by 5 bases, leaving 16 bases between them.